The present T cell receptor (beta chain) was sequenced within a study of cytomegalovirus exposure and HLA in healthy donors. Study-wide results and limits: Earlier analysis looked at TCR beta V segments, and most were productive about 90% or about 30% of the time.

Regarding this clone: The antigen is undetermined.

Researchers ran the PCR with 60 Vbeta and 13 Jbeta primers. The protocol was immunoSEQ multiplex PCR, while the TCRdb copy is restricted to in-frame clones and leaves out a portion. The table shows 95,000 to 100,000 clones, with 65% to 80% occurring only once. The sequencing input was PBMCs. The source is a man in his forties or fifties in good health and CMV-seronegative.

CDR3 bases: TGTGCCAGCAGCGCAAACTCCGGGACAGCCACCGGTGGCTACACCTTC. Its protein product is CASSANSGTATGGYTF. The chain has TRBV11-2 and TRBJ1-2, with TRBD1 matching 7 bases. With V trimmed by 5 bases and J by 7 bases, 16 bases remained unmatched. CDR3 length equals 16 residues. Germline V CDR1 and CDR2: SGHAT, FQNNGV.